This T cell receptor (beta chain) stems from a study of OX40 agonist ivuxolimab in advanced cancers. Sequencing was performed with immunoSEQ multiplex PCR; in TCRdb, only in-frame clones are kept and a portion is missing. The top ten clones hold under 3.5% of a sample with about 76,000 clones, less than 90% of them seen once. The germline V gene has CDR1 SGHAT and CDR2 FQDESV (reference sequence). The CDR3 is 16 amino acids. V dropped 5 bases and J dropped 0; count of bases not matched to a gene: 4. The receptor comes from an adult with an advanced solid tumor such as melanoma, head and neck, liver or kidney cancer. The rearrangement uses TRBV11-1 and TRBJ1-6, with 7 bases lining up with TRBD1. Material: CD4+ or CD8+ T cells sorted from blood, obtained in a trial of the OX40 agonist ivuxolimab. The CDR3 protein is CASSRQGSSYNSPLHF. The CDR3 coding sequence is TGTGCCAGCAGCCGACAGGGAAGCTCCTATAATTCACCCCTCCACTTT. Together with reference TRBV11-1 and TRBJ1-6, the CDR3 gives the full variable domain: EAEVAQSPRYKITEKSQAVAFWCDPISGHATLYWYRQILGQGPELLVQFQDESVVDDSQLPKDRFSAERLKGVDSTLKIQPAELGDSAMYLCASSRQGSSYNSPLHFGNGTRLTVT.